The following is a T cell receptor beta chain sequence with its context. The antigen remains undetermined. The sample is drawn from a study of graft-versus-host responses after intestinal transplantation. Study details: All recipients got anti-thymocyte globulin induction, then tacrolimus and steroids for approximately three years.

Trimming pared 2 bases from V and 0 bases from J, leaving 10 bases between. The CDR3 has 14 residues. Germline V gives CDR1 GTSNPN, CDR2 SVGIG (reference sequence). Findings and limits, study-wide: Among circulating GvH clones, peak levels were associated with early post-transplant declines in HvG clones. Recipient marrow showed GvH clones, some seen first in ileum or blood.

Here immunoSEQ multiplex PCR was the method, and the copy in TCRdb shows in-frame clones only, minus some. The sample comprises around 9,500 clones, 88% of which are singletons, and roughly a tenth rests with the top ten. Sequences were derived from PBMCs, sampled roughly 35 weeks after intestinal transplant. The receptor was isolated from a human patient who received an intestinal transplant, so some T cells may come from the graft donor. This rearrangement joins TRBV30 to TRBJ1-2; perhaps TRBD1 as D (5 bases). CDR3 residues: CAWSTGTPNYGYTF. The CDR3 DNA reads TGTGCCTGGAGTACCGGGACTCCTAACTATGGCTACACCTTC.